Reported below is one TCR beta chain. No antigen is known for it. Trimming stripped 6 bases from V and 1 base from J, with 10 bases between. There are 14 residues in the CDR3. Germline values: CDR1 LNHDA, CDR2 SQIVND (reference sequence). The data stem from a study of T cell responses to AZD1222 COVID-19 vaccine. This table comes from immunoSEQ multiplex PCR, and its TCRdb copy is limited to in-frame clones, with some not included. Of more than 110,000 clones in the sample, roughly 90% were seen once. Findings and caveats of the study: Among those given AZD1222, only five or six were seropositive at baseline. Unmutated regions of variants are reportedly targeted by nearly half of spike-specific TCRs.

The starting material was peripheral blood, obtained on day 0 of AZD1222 vaccination. The V and J genes are TRBV19 and TRBJ1-3; the D is unclear. This sequence was found in an adult in good health. The CDR3 DNA sequence: TGTGCCAGTAGATGGCAGCATTCTGGAAACACCATATATTTT. Translated: CASRWQHSGNTIYF.